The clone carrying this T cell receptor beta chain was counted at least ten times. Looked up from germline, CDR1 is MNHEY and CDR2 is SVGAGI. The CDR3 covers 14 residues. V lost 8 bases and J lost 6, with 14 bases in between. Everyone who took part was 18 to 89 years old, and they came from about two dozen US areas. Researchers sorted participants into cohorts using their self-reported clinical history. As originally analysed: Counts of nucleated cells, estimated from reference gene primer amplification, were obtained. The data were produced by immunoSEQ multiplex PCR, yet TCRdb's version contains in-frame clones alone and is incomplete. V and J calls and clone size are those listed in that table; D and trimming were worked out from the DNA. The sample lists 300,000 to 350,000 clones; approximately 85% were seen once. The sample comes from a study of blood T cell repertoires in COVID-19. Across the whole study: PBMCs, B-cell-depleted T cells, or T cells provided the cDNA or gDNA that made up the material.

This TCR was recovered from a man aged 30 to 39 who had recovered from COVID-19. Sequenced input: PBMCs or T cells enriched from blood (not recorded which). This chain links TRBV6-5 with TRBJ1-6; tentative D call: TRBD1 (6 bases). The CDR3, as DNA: TGTGCCAGCCGCTCCGGACAGCCTAATTCACCCCTCCACTTT. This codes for CASRSGQPNSPLHF.